A selection of T cell receptor beta chains follows, all from one sample in a study of shared clonotypes between healthy human individuals. This table comes from immunoSEQ multiplex PCR, and its TCRdb copy is limited to in-frame clones, with some not included. In the table there are 2 million to 2.5 million clones, around 93% of which are singletons. Sequences were obtained from naive CD4+ T cells from PBMCs. These receptors came from a young man in good health. Some clones in this sample may be carry-over from other donors' samples. Each CDR3 is given with its conserved first and last residue. Fields, in order: V gene, D gene, clone size, J gene, CDR3 DNA, CDR3 protein. A D gene is named only where the DNA matches it firmly. Not every row has a clone size; where given, it reads once, few, many or a size class.

TRBV2	.	.	TRBJ1-2	TGTGCCAGCCATTTGACTCCTTTCCGGATGTATGGCTACACCTTC	CASHLTPFRMYGYTF
TRBV19	.	.	TRBJ2-3	TGTGCCAGTAGGCATCCCTGGACAGATACGCAGTATTTT	CASRHPWTDTQYF
TRBV5-6	.	.	TRBJ2-1	TGTGCCAGCAGCTTGCGTTCAGGGAGCTCCTACAATGAGCAGTTCTTC	CASSLRSGSSYNEQFF
TRBV7-3	.	once	TRBJ2-3	TGTGCCAGCAGCTTAACGTCAACCGCGGATACGCAGTATTTT	CASSLTSTADTQYF
TRBV6-4	.	.	TRBJ2-3	TGTGCCAGCAGTGCTGAGGTCACAGATACGCAGTATTTT	CASSAEVTDTQYF
TRBV4-1	.	.	TRBJ1-2	TGCGCCAGCAGCCTAGCAGGGGAAAGGTATGGCTACACCTTC	CASSLAGERYGYTF
TRBV6-1	TRBD1	.	TRBJ2-7	TGTGCCAGCAGTGAAGCGGTATTGATCGTCAGGGGGTCGACCTTCTCCTACGAGCAGTACTTC	CASSEAVLIVRGSTFSYEQYF
TRBV2	TRBD2	.	TRBJ2-1	TGTGCCAGCAGTCGTGGACTAGCGGGAGGGATGGATGAGCAGTTCTTC	CASSRGLAGGMDEQFF
TRBV5-6	TRBD1	.	TRBJ1-3	TGTGCCAGCAGCTTAGACAGGGGTTCCGGAAACACCATATATTTT	CASSLDRGSGNTIYF
TRBV28	TRBD2	.	TRBJ2-3	TGTGCCAGCAGTTCTACGCCTAGCGGAGCTAGCACAGATACGCAGTATTTT	CASSSTPSGASTDTQYF
TRBV6-1	.	once	TRBJ2-2	TGTGCCAGCAAGGTGGGCGGACTTTACACCGGGGAGCTGTTTTTT	CASKVGGLYTGELFF
TRBV28	.	.	TRBJ2-2	TGTGCCAGCAGGATAGCCCTACCCGGGGAGCTGTTTTTT	CASRIALPGELFF
TRBV5-1	TRBD2	.	TRBJ2-1	TGCGCCAGCAGCTTGCAACTAGCGGGAACAAATGAGCAGTTCTTC	CASSLQLAGTNEQFF
TRBV18	.	.	TRBJ2-7	TGTGCCAGCTCACCAGGATATGGGGACTCCTACGAGCAGTACTTC	CASSPGYGDSYEQYF
TRBV27	.	.	TRBJ2-2	TGTGCCAGCAGTTTTCTAGGATGGAACACCGGGGAGCTGTTTTTT	CASSFLGWNTGELFF
TRBV6-4	.	.	TRBJ1-4	TGTGCCAGCCAGAGGAATCAAGGTGAAAAACTGTTTTTT	CASQRNQGEKLFF
TRBV5-1	.	.	TRBJ1-4	TGCGCCAGCAGCTTAGGACTCGGGAATGAAAAACTGTTTTTT	CASSLGLGNEKLFF
TRBV18	.	.	TRBJ1-1	TGTGCCAGCTCACAGGGTTTTTGGACTGAAGCTTTCTTT	CASSQGFWTEAFF
TRBV20-1	.	.	TRBJ1-2	TGCAGGTCCTGGGGGGAGCGCGGCTACACCTTC	CRSWGERGYTF
TRBV5-1	.	.	TRBJ2-2	TGCGCCAGCCAAGCTGACACCGGGGAGCTGTTTTTT	CASQADTGELFF
TRBV11-1	TRBD2	.	TRBJ2-1	TGTGCCAGCAGCTTTAAACTAGCGGGAGTGTATGAGCAGTTCTTC	CASSFKLAGVYEQFF
TRBV5-1	.	.	TRBJ2-3	TGCGCCAGCAGCTCGCGGATCGACCTTCTCAGCACAGATACGCAGTATTTT	CASSSRIDLLSTDTQYF
TRBV7-3	TRBD1	.	TRBJ1-1	TGTGCCAGCAGCTTGGACAGGACGAATCGGGCTTTCTTT	CASSLDRTNRAFF
TRBV29-1	TRBD1	.	TRBJ2-7	TGCAGCGTTGGAGTCGCGTCAGGGGGGCAGTACTTC	CSVGVASGGQYF
TRBV9	.	.	TRBJ2-1	TGTGCCAGCAGCGTAGGTGGAAACTCCTACAATGAGCAGTTCTTC	CASSVGGNSYNEQFF
TRBV12-5	TRBD2	.	TRBJ2-1	TGTGCTAGTGGCATCGGGACTAGCGGCTACAATGAGCAGTTCTTC	CASGIGTSGYNEQFF
TRBV9	.	.	TRBJ1-1	TGTGCCAGCAGTTCGGGACTACTAGCGAACACTGAAGCTTTCTTT	CASSSGLLANTEAFF
TRBV7-9	.	.	TRBJ2-7	TGTGCCAGCAGCCCCCGAGGTCGTAGCTCCTACGAGCAGTACTTC	CASSPRGRSSYEQYF
TRBV5-6	TRBD1	.	TRBJ1-4	TGTGCCAGCAGCGCAACAGGGGAGGGCGAAAAACTGTTTTTT	CASSATGEGEKLFF
TRBV4-2	.	once	TRBJ1-6	TGTGCCAGCAGCCAAGTAAGGGGGAATTCACCCCTCCACTTT	CASSQVRGNSPLHF
TRBV6-5	.	.	TRBJ2-3	TGTGCCAGCAAAAGGGGCCTTAGCACAGATACGCAGTATTTT	CASKRGLSTDTQYF
TRBV28	.	.	TRBJ2-1	TGTGCCAGCAGTTTCCAGCCCAGACACAATGAGCAGTTCTTC	CASSFQPRHNEQFF
TRBV7-3	.	.	TRBJ1-1	TGTGCCAGCAGCTTAACGTCCAGGACTGAAGCTTTCTTT	CASSLTSRTEAFF
TRBV6-5	TRBD1	.	TRBJ1-1	TGTGCCAGCAGTTACTCGACAGGGCCTGAAGCTTTCTTT	CASSYSTGPEAFF
TRBV27	.	.	TRBJ1-4	TGTGCCAGCAGTTCAACACAGGGTAATGAAAAACTGTTTTTT	CASSSTQGNEKLFF
TRBV30	.	.	TRBJ2-3	TGTGCCTGGAGTGTACAGGAGAGCACAGATACGCAGTATTTT	CAWSVQESTDTQYF
TRBV5-4	.	.	TRBJ2-1	TGTGCCAGCAGCTCCCGAAGACTCGACGATGAGCAGTTCTTC	CASSSRRLDDEQFF
TRBV28	.	.	TRBJ2-1	TGTGCCAGCAGTTTACCGAACAGGGACAATGAGCAGTTCTTC	CASSLPNRDNEQFF
TRBV6-1	.	once	TRBJ2-1	TGTGCCAGCAGTGAATATCCCGTTTTGGTGCAGATAAGAGGGAATGAGCAGTTCTTC	CASSEYPVLVQIRGNEQFF
TRBV6-1	TRBD2	.	TRBJ2-3	TGTGCCAGCAGGCGGGAGGTGCTAGATACGCAGTATTTT	CASRREVLDTQYF
TRBV14	.	.	TRBJ1-3	TGTGCCAGCAGTCCAACCGGGACCTCTGGAAACACCATATATTTT	CASSPTGTSGNTIYF
TRBV4-1	TRBD1	.	TRBJ1-6	TGCGCCAGCAGCCAAGCCCCGGGGGGACAGGACAATTCACCCCTCCACTTT	CASSQAPGGQDNSPLHF
TRBV28	TRBD2	.	TRBJ2-2	TGTGCCAGCAGTTACGGGAGGCGATCCGGGGAGCTGTTTTTT	CASSYGRRSGELFF
TRBV19	.	.	TRBJ1-1	TGTGCCAGTATGGCCGAAGGGACTGAAGCTTTCTTT	CASMAEGTEAFF
TRBV14	.	once	TRBJ1-2	TGTGCCAGCAGCCAAGGACAGCACTATGGCTACACCTTC	CASSQGQHYGYTF
TRBV9	TRBD2	.	TRBJ2-3	TGTGCCAGCAGCGTAAGTCGGGACAGGGAGCCCCGACTAGCGGGAGAAAAGGGGGCAGATACGCAGTATTTT	CASSVSRDREPRLAGEKGADTQYF
TRBV5-1	TRBD2	.	TRBJ2-7	TGCGCCAGCAGCTTCGGGACTAGCGGGAGAGCAACCCTCTTC	CASSFGTSGRATLF
TRBV2	.	.	TRBJ1-1	TGTGCCAGCAGCGCAGGGCCGACTGAAGCTTTCTTT	CASSAGPTEAFF
TRBV28	TRBD1	.	TRBJ2-5	TGTGCCAGCAGTTTGGGGATACGGGACAGGCAAGGAGAGACCCAGTACTTC	CASSLGIRDRQGETQYF
TRBV5-6	TRBD1	.	TRBJ2-7	TGTGCCAGCAGCGGGACAGGGTCGGAAAGCGGGATCTACGAGCAGTACTTC	CASSGTGSESGIYEQYF
TRBV4-1	.	.	TRBJ2-3	TGCGCCAGCAGCCAGGTGCAAGGGGATACGCAGTATTTT	CASSQVQGDTQYF
TRBV6-5	.	once	TRBJ1-2	TGTGCCAGCAGATCACCACGGCACTCCTCCTATGGCTACACCTTC	CASRSPRHSSYGYTF
TRBV10-3	.	.	TRBJ1-5	TGTGCCATCAGTGAACTTAGGGATTCTGGGCATCAGCCCCAGCATTTT	CAISELRDSGHQPQHF
TRBV7-3	TRBD1	.	TRBJ2-6	TGTGCCAGCAGCTTAAACCGGATTGGGCAGGGGGCCTCTGGGGCCAACGTCCTGACTTTC	CASSLNRIGQGASGANVLTF
TRBV2	.	.	TRBJ1-5	TGTGCCAGCAGCCCATTCGATGGTGGCAATCAGCCCCAGCATTTT	CASSPFDGGNQPQHF
TRBV11-2	.	.	TRBJ2-1	TGTGCCAGCAGCCAGGACATAAGCTCCTACAATGAGCAGTTCTTC	CASSQDISSYNEQFF
TRBV7-3	TRBD2	.	TRBJ2-2	TGTGCCAGCAGCTCGACTAGCGATTCCGGGGAGCTGTTTTTT	CASSSTSDSGELFF
TRBV4-1	.	.	TRBJ1-4	TGCGCCAGCAGCCCGATACCCAGGGGAAGGGAGCAAAAACTGTTTTTT	CASSPIPRGREQKLFF